The clone carrying this T cell receptor beta chain was observed a single time. The CDR3 runs to 18 residues. The germline gives CDR1 SGDLS, CDR2 YYNGEE. V lost 0 bases and J lost 8, with 23 bases in between. This entry comes from a study of blood T cell repertoires in COVID-19. Study overall: Samples taken during acute and convalescent COVID-19 were collected in the United States, Italy and Spain. PBMCs, B-cell-depleted T cells, or T cells provided the cDNA or gDNA that made up the material.

In the source study's methods: Reference gene primer amplification yielded estimated nucleated cell counts. This table comes from immunoSEQ multiplex PCR, and its TCRdb copy is limited to in-frame clones, with some not included. V and J calls and clone size are copied from that table; D and trimming were computed from the DNA. The sample includes 45,000 to 50,000 clones, roughly four fifths of them seen just once. This chain connects TRBV9 to TRBJ1-4; no reliable D call. The clonotype originates from a middle-aged man with acute or convalescent COVID-19. What was sequenced was peripheral blood. CDR3 nucleotide sequence: TGTGCCAGCAGCGTAGATGCGACAAGGCCACCACTCGGAGAAAAACTGTTTTTT. Its protein is CASSVDATRPPLGEKLFF.